The T cell receptor (beta chain) under discussion was sequenced for a study of early T cells in non-severe SARS-CoV-2 infection. Across the whole study: Sequencing input comprised bulk RNA from unsorted whole blood; chain pairing was not available.

V lost 10 bases, J lost 4 bases, and 13 bases lay in between. The CDR3 is 12 residues long. Germline V gene sequence: CDR1 SGHAT, CDR2 FQNNGV. In the library, individual cDNA molecules carried attached unique molecular identifiers. From the 5' RACE reads, TCRdb called clonotypes with MiXCR, one entry per CDR3 protein. Of tens of thousands of distinct CDR3 sequences listed, 11% are singletons. The sample in question was whole blood, obtained at baseline. The chain employs TRBV11-2 and TRBJ1-2; D is possibly TRBD1 (5 bases). The clonotype was recovered from an adult who was a healthcare worker with PCR-confirmed SARS-CoV-2 infection or an uninfected control (not recorded which). CDR3 bases: TGTGCCACCTCGGAGGGGACCTATGGCTACACCTTC. It yields the protein CATSEGTYGYTF.